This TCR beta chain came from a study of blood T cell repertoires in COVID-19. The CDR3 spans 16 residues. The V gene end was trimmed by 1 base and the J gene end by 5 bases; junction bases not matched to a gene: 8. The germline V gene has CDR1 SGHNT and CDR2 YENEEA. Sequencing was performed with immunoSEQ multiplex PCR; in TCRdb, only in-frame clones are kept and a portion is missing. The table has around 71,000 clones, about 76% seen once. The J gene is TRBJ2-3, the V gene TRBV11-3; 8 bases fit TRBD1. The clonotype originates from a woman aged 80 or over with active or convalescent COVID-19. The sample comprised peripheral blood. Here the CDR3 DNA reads TGTGCCAGCAGCTTAGGGAGCGGACAGGGCCAAGATACGCAGTATTTT. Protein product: CASSLGSGQGQDTQYF.